This TCR beta chain was captured in a study of T cell repertoires in cytomegalovirus infection. V was trimmed by 0 bases and J by 8 bases, leaving 16 bases between them. The CDR3 loop spans 15 amino acids. Germline V CDR1 and CDR2: MNHNY, SVGAGI (reference sequence). One entry per CDR3 protein, called by TCRdb with MiXCR from the reads. The sample comprises approximately 550,000 distinct CDR3 sequences, 15% to 20% of which are singletons, and roughly a quarter rests with the top ten. This sequence joins TRBV6-6 and TRBJ1-2; D perhaps matches TRBD1 (5 bases). The sample comprised CD8+ T cells from PBMCs. The clonotype comes from a human donor in good health (CMV status not recorded). Some clones in this sample may be carry-over from other donors' samples. The CDR3 region is CASSYSSERGDGYTF. The CDR3, as DNA: TGTGCCAGCAGTTACTCGTCGGAACGAGGGGACGGCTACACCTTC.